Shown below are 6 T cell receptor beta chains from a single sample sequenced in a study of control samples from healthy donors and cancer patients. Profiled with immunoSEQ multiplex PCR; TCRdb holds only in-frame clones, not every one. The table shows about 100,000 clones, with about 89% occurring only once. The sequenced material came from blood. The source is a man aged 25-45 years in good health.

The rearrangement uses TRBV14 and TRBJ1-2, with a tentative D call TRBD1 (6 bases). The V and J ends lost 1 base and 2 bases respectively, with 14 bases between them. The CDR3 is made up of 16 amino acids. Germline assignment: CDR1 SGHDN and CDR2 FVKESK. Written as DNA, the CDR3 is TGTGCCAGCAGCCAAGCGGGGGAGGACAGAAACTATGGCTACACCTTC. Amino acid sequence: CASSQAGEDRNYGYTF.

V gene TRBV7-2 combines with J gene TRBJ1-4; no clear D. The CDR3 is 12 residues long. The V gene lost 2 bases and the J gene lost 4 bases, with 2 bases spanning the gap. Germline V gene sequence: CDR1 SGHTA, CDR2 FQGNSA. Here the CDR3 DNA reads TGTGCCAGCAGCTTAATTAATGAAAAACTGTTTTTT. This sequence encodes CASSLINEKLFF.

This rearrangement joins TRBV5-1 to TRBJ2-7; D not certain. The V gene's germline CDR1 is SGHRS and CDR2 YFSETQ. The CDR3 has 13 residues. V was pared by 0 bases and J by 5 bases, with 9 bases between. The CDR3 DNA sequence: TGCGCCAGCAGCTTGGTTCCGTGGGACGAGCAGTACGTC. Protein product: CASSLVPWDEQYV.

This clone was recorded only once. One junction end does not reproduce the germline sequence, and a read error may be involved. Other DNA sequences in this sample translate to the same CDR3. This sequence joins TRBV7-2 and TRBJ1-2, with 7 bases matching TRBD1. This CDR3 contains 12 residues. Germline-derived CDR1 and CDR2 are SGHTA and FQGNSA. CDR3 sequence reads: CASSLGGVGYTF. CDR3 nucleotides: TGTGCCAGCAGTTTAGGGGGCGTTGGCTACACCTTC.

The rearrangement joins TRBV15 to TRBJ1-4, with TRBD1 matching 9 bases. CDR3 size: 13 residues. Losses at the gene ends were 4 bases for V and 12 bases for J; bases not matched to a gene: 6. Germline CDR1 reads LNHNV; CDR2 reads YYDKDF (reference sequence). The CDR3 DNA sequence: TGTGCCACCAGCAACACAGGGGGCGGAGAACTGTTTTTT. Translation gives CATSNTGGGELFF.

This clone was counted once. This rearrangement joins TRBV4-3 to TRBJ2-1; 7 bases fit TRBD1. Germline CDR1 reads LGHNA; CDR2 reads YSLEER. The CDR3 is 14 residues long. J gave up 5 bases and V 3 bases, and 4 bases lay outside the gene matches. This CDR3 is CASSQTGFHNEQFF. As DNA, the CDR3 is TGCGCCAGCAGCCAGACAGGGTTCCACAATGAGCAGTTCTTC.